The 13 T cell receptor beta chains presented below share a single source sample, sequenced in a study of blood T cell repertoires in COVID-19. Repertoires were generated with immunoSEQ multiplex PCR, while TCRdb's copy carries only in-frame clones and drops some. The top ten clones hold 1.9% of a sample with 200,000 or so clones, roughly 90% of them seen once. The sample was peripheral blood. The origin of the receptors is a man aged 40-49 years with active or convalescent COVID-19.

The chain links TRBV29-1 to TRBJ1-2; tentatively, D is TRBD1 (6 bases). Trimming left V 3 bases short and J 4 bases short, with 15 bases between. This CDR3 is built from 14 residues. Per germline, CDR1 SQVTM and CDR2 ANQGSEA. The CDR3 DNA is TGCAGCGTTGAGGCCAGGGGCTTAGTCTATGGCTACACCTTC. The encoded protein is CSVEARGLVYGYTF.

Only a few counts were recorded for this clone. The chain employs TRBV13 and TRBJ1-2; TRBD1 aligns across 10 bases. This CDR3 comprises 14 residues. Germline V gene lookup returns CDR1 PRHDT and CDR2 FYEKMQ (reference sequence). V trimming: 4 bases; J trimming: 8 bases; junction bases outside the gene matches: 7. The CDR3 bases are TGTGCCAGCAGCTACCGGGACAGGGGTTTCGGCTACACCTTC. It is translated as CASSYRDRGFGYTF.

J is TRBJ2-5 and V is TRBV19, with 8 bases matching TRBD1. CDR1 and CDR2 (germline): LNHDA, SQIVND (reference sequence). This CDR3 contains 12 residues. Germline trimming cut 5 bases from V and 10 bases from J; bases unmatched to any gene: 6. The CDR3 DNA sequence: TGTGCCAGTAGTCAGACAGGGGAAGTCCAGTACTTC. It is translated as CASSQTGEVQYF.

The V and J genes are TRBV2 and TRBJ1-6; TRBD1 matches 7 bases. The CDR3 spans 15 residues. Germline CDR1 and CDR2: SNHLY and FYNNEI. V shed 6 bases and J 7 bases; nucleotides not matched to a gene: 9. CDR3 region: CASRETGTANSPLHF. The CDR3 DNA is TGTGCCAGCAGAGAAACCGGGACAGCGAATTCACCCCTCCACTTT.

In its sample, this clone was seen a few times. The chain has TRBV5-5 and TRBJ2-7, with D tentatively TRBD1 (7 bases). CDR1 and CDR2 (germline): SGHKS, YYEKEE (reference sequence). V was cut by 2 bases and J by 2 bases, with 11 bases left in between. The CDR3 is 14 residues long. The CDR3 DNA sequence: TGTGCCAGCAGCTTCAGGGGGGTACCCTACGAGCAGTACTTC. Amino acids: CASSFRGVPYEQYF. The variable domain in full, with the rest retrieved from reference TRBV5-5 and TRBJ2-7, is DAGVTQSPTHLIKTRGQQVTLRCSPISGHKSVSWYQQVLGQGPQFIFQYYEKEERGRGNFPDRFSARQFPNYSSELNVNALLLGDSALYLCASSFRGVPYEQYFGPGTRLTVT.

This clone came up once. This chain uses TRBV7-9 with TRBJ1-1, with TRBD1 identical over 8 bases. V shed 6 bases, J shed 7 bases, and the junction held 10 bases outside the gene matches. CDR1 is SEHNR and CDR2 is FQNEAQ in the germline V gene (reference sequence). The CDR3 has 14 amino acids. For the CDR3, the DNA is TGTGCCAGCAGAGCCGGGACAGGAGAGAGTGAAGCTTTCTTT. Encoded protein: CASRAGTGESEAFF.

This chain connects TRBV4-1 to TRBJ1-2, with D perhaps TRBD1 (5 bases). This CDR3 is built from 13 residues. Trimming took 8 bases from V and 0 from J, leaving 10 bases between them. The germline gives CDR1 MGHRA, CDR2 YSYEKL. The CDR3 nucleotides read TGCGCCAGCCTTGACAGCTCTAACTATGGCTACACCTTC. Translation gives CASLDSSNYGYTF.

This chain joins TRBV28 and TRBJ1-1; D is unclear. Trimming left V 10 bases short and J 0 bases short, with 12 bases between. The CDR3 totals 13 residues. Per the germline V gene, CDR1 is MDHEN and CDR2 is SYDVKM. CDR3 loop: CAIRGNLNTEAFF. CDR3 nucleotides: TGTGCCATCCGCGGCAACCTGAACACTGAAGCTTTCTTT.

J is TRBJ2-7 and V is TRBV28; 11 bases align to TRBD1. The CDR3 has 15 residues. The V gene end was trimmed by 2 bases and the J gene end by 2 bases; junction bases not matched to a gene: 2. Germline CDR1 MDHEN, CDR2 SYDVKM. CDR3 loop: CASSLGGQGAYEQYF. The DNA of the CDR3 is TGTGCCAGCAGTTTAGGGGGACAGGGGGCCTACGAGCAGTACTTC.

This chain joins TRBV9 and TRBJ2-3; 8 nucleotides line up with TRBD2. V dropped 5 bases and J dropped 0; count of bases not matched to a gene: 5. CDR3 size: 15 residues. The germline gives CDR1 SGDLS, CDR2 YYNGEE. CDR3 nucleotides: TGTGCCAGCAGTTACAGCGGGAGTAGCACAGATACGCAGTATTTT. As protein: CASSYSGSSTDTQYF.

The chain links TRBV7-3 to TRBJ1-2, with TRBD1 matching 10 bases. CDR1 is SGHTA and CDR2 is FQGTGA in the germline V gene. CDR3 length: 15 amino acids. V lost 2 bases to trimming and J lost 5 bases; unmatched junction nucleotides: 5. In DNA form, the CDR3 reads TGTGCCAGCAGCTTACTCGGACAGGGGGTGTATGGCTACACCTTC. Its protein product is CASSLLGQGVYGYTF. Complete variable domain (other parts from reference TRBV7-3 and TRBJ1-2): GAGVSQTPSNKVTEKGKYVELRCDPISGHTALYWYRQSLGQGPEFLIYFQGTGAADDSGLPNDRFFAVRPEGSVSTLKIQRTERGDSAVYLCASSLLGQGVYGYTFGSGTRLTVV.

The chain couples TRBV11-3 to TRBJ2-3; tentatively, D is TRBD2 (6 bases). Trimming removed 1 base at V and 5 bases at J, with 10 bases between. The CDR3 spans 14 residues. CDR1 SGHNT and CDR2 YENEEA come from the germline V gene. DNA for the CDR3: TGTGCCAGCAGCTTAGGACTAGAAAGAGATACGCAGTATTTT. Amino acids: CASSLGLERDTQYF.

CDR3 coding DNA: TGTGCCAGCAGGGGGGGTTTGTGGAATCAGCCCCAGCATTTT. This gives the protein CASRGGLWNQPQHF. This rearrangement joins TRBV6-5 to TRBJ1-5; possibly TRBD1 for D (5 bases). V was pared by 6 bases and J by 4 bases, with 13 bases between. Germline CDR1 MNHEY, CDR2 SVGAGI. This CDR3 comprises 14 residues.